A single sample gave rise to the 2 T cell receptor beta chains below, sequenced in a study of cytomegalovirus exposure and HLA in healthy donors. Profiled with immunoSEQ multiplex PCR; TCRdb holds only in-frame clones, not every one. The repertoire holds under 85,000 clones, with roughly 94% as singletons. The sequencing input was PBMCs. The source is a woman aged 18-29 years in good health and CMV-seropositive.

V is TRBV25-1 and J is TRBJ1-4; D gene unclear. Germline V CDR1 and CDR2: MGHDK, SYGVNS. The CDR3 totals 15 residues. Trimming left V 6 bases short and J 1 base short, with 12 bases between. The DNA of the CDR3 is TGTGCCAGCAGCGCCAGATTTGGAACTAATGAAAAACTGTTTTTT. Translated: CASSARFGTNEKLFF.

This chain joins TRBV6-4 and TRBJ1-3; 8 bases agree with TRBD1. Trimming cost V 10 bases and J 0 bases; bases outside gene matches: 11. The germline CDR1 and CDR2 sequences are MRHNA and SNTAGT. The CDR3 is 16 amino acids. The CDR3 nucleotides read TGTGCCACAAGACAGGGGACCTTAACCTCTGGAAACACCATATATTTT. Protein sequence: CATRQGTLTSGNTIYF.